This is a list of T cell receptor beta chains from one sample in a study of T cells after yellow fever vaccination. MiXCR, applied by TCRdb to the 5' RACE reads, yields one record per CDR3 protein. Found here are some 600,000 distinct CDR3 sequences, approximately 13% of them singletons; the top ten hold more than 13%. Sequencing was performed on PBMCs, taken on the day of the yellow fever booster vaccination. These receptors all stem from a man aged 25 to 40 who received the YFV17D yellow fever vaccine. Both conserved end residues are part of each CDR3. A D gene is named only where the DNA matches it firmly. Expanded clones get a size class; other rows say once, few or many, or leave the size out.

J gene | clone size | V gene | D gene | CDR3 protein | CDR3 DNA
TRBJ2-2 | many | TRBV7-2 | . | CASSESPLNTGELFF | TGTGCCAGCAGCGAAAGCCCTCTGAACACCGGGGAGCTGTTTTTT
TRBJ2-1 | . | TRBV5-1 | . | CASSLSERRGQFF | TGCGCCAGCAGCTTGTCCGAGCGGCGTGGGCAGTTCTTC
TRBJ2-1 | . | TRBV14 | TRBD2 | CASSLLLAGVNEQFF | TGTGCCAGCAGCCTCTTACTAGCGGGAGTCAATGAGCAGTTCTTC
TRBJ1-5 | few | TRBV10-3 | . | CAISGDGDQPQHF | TGTGCCATCAGTGGGGACGGTGATCAGCCCCAGCATTTT
TRBJ2-1 | few | TRBV5-1 | . | CASSLAMGGWNEQFF | TGCGCCAGCAGCTTGGCAATGGGCGGGTGGAATGAGCAGTTCTTC
TRBJ2-7 | . | TRBV12-3/TRBV12-4 | TRBD1 | CASTTGQLYEQYF | TGTGCCAGCACCACGGGACAGCTCTACGAGCAGTACTTC
TRBJ2-3 | . | TRBV7-2 | TRBD2 | CASSSGPLAGGADTQYF | TGTGCCAGCAGCTCTGGGCCCTTAGCGGGGGGCGCAGATACGCAGTATTTT
TRBJ2-2 | few | TRBV27 | . | CASLSLGGVSGELFF | TGTGCCAGCTTGTCTCTCGGGGGTGTAAGCGGGGAGCTGTTTTTT
TRBJ1-5 | few | TRBV19 | . | CASSILQYSNQPQHF | TGTGCCAGTAGTATATTGCAGTATAGCAATCAGCCCCAGCATTTT
TRBJ2-7 | few | TRBV28 | . | CASRAGTSHEQYF | TGTGCCAGCAGAGCCGGGACATCTCACGAGCAGTACTTC
TRBJ1-4 | . | TRBV3-1 | . | CASSQEGTSLEKLFF | TGTGCCAGCAGCCAAGAAGGGACGAGTCTTGAAAAACTGTTTTTT
TRBJ2-3 | few | TRBV21-1 | . | CASSRRTSGRIGTDTQYF | TGTGCCAGCAGCAGACGGACTAGCGGGAGGATTGGGACAGATACGCAGTATTTT
TRBJ2-7 | few | TRBV20-1 | . | CSARSGNEQYF | TGCAGTGCTCGAAGTGGGAACGAGCAGTACTTC